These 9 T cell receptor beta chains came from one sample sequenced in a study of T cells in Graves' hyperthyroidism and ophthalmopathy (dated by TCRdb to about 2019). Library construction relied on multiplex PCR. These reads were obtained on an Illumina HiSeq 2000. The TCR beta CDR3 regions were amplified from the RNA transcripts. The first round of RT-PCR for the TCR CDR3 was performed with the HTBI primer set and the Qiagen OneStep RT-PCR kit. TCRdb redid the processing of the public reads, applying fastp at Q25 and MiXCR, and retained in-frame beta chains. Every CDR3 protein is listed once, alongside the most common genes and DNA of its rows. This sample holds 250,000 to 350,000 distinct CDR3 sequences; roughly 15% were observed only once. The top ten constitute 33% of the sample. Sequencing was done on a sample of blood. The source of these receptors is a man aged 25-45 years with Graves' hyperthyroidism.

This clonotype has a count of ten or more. The CDR3 nucleotides read TGTGCCAGCAGCTCCCATCCCGACGAGCAGTTCTTC. Translating it yields CASSSHPDEQFF. The chain combines TRBV11-2 with TRBJ2-1; D is undetermined. This CDR3 is 12 amino acids long. The V gene lost 4 bases and the J gene lost 10 bases, with 11 bases spanning the gap. Germline CDR1 SGHAT, CDR2 FQNNGV.

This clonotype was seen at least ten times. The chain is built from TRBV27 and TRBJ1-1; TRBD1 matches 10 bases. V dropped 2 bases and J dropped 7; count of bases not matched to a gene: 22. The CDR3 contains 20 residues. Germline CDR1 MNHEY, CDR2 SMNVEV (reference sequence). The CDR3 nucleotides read TGTGCCAGCAGTTTACTCCACTTTCAACCGGGACAGGGGAAGTTTGGTGAAGCTTTCTTT. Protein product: CASSLLHFQPGQGKFGEAFF.

CDR3 region: CASTPTGGRGYTF. CDR3 DNA sequence: TGTGCCAGTACCCCGACAGGGGGCAGGGGCTACACCTTC. The chain employs TRBV19 and TRBJ1-2, with 10 bases that match TRBD1. J lost 8 bases, V lost 7 bases, and 7 bases had no gene match. Looked up from germline, CDR1 is LNHDA and CDR2 is SQIVND (reference sequence). The CDR3 is made up of 13 amino acids.

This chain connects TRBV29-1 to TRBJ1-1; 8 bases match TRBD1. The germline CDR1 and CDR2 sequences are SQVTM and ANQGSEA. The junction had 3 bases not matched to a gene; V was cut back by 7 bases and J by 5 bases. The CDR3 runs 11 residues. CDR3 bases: TGCAGCGCCCACAGGGGGACTGAAGCTTTCTTT. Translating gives CSAHRGTEAFF.

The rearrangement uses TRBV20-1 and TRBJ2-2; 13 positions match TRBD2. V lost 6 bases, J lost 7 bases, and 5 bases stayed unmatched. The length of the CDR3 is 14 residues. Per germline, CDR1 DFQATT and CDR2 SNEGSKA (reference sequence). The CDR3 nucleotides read TGCAGTGCCGGGACTAGCGGGACGGGCGGGGAGCTGTTTTTT. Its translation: CSAGTSGTGGELFF.

CDR3 in amino acids: CASERDTETQYF. The CDR3 DNA sequence: TGTGCCTCCGAAAGGGATACAGAGACCCAGTACTTC. The chain is built from TRBV30 and TRBJ2-5; D unclear. This CDR3 is built from 12 residues. Germline lookup yields CDR1 GTSNPN and CDR2 SVGIG (reference sequence). Trimming took 7 bases from V and 4 from J, leaving 13 bases between them.

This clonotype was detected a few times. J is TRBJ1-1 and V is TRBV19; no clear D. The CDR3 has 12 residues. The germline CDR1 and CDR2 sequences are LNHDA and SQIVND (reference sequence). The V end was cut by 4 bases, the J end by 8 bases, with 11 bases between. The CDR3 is CASSNRREEAFF. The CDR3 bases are TGTGCCAGTAGTAACCGACGGGAAGAAGCTTTCTTT.

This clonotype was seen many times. This CDR3 reads CASSQRAGEAFF. The CDR3 DNA reads as TGTGCCAGCAGCCAACGCGCTGGAGAAGCTTTCTTT. The chain carries TRBV3-1 and TRBJ1-1; D is unresolved. The germline V gene has CDR1 LGHDT and CDR2 YNNKEL (reference sequence). This CDR3 is 12 amino acids long. Trimming pared 2 bases from V and 8 bases from J, leaving 9 bases between.

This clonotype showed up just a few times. The CDR3 protein is CATEDPSGLTDTQYF. The CDR3 nucleotides are TGTGCCACCGAGGACCCTAGCGGGCTCACAGATACGCAGTATTTT. The chain carries TRBV3-1 and TRBJ2-3; 8 bases match TRBD2. V gave up 10 bases and J gave up 2 bases; unmatched junction bases: 11. CDR3 size: 15 residues. Germline V gene data show CDR1 as LGHDT and CDR2 as YNNKEL (reference sequence).